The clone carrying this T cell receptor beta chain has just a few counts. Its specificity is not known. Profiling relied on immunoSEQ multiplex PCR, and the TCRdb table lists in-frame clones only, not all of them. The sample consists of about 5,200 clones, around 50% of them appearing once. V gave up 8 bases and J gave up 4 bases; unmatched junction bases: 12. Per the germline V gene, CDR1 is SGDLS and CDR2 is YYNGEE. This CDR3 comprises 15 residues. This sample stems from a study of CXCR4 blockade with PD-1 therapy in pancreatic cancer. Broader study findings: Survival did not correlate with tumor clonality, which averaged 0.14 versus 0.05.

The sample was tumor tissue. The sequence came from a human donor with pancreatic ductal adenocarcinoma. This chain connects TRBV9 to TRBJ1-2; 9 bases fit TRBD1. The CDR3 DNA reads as TGTGCCAGTAACAGGGGGCTTACGGTTCTCTATGGCTACACCTTC. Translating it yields CASNRGLTVLYGYTF.